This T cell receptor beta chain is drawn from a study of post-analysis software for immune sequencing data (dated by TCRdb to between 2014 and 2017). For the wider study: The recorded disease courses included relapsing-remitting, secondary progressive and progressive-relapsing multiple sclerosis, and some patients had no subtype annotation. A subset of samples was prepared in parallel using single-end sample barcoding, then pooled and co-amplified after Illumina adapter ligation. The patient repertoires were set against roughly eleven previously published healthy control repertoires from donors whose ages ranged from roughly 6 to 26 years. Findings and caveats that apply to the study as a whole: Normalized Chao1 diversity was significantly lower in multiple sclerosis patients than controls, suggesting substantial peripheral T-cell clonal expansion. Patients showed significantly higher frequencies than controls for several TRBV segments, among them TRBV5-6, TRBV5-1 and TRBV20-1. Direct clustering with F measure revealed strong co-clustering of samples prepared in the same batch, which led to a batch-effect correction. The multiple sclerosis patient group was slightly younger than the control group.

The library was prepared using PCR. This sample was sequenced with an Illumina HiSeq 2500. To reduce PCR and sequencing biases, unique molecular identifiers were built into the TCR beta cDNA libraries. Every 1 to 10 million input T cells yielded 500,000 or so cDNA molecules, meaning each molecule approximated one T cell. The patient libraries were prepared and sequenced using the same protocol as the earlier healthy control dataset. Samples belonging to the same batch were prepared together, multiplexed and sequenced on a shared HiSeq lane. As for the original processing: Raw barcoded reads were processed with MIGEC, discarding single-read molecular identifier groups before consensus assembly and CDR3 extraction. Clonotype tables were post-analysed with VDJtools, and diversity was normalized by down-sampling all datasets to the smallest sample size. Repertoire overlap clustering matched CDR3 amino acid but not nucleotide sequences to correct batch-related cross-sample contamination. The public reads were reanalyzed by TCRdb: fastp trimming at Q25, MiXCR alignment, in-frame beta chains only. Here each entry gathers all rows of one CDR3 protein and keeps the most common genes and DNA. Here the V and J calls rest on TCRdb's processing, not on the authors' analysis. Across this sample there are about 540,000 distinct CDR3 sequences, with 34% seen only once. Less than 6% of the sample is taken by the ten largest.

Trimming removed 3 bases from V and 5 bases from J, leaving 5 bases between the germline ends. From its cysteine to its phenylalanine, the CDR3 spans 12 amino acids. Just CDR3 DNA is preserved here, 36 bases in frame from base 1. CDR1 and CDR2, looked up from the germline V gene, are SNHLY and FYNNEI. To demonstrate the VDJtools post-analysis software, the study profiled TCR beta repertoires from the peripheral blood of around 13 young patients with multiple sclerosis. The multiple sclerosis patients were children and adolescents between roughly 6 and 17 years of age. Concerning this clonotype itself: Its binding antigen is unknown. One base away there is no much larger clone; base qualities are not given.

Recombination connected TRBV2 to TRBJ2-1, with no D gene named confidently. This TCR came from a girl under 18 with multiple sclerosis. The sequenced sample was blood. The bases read TGTGCCAGCAGTGACCTTAACAATGAGCAGTTCTTC. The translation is CASSDLNNEQFF. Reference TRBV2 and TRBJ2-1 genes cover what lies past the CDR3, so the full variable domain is EPEVTQTPSHQVTQMGQEVILRCVPISNHLYFYWYRQILGQKVEFLVSFYNNEISEKSEIFDDQFSVERPDGSNFTLKIRSTKLEDSAMYFCASSDLNNEQFFGPGTRLTVL.